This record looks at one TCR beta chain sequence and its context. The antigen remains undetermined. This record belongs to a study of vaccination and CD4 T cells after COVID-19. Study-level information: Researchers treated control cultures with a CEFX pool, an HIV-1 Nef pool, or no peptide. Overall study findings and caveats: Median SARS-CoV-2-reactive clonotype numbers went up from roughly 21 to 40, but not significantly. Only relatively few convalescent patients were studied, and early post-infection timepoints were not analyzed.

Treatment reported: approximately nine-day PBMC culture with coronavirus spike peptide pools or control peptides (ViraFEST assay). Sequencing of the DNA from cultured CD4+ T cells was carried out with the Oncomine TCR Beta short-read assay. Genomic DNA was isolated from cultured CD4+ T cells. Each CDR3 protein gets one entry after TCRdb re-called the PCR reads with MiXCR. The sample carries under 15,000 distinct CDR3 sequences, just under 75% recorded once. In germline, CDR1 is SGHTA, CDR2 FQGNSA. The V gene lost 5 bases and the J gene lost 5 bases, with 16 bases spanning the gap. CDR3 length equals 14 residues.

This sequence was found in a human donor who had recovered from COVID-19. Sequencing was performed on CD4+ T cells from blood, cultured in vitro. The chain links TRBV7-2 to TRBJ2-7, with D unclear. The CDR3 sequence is CASSPRTADHEQYF. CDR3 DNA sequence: TGTGCCAGCAGCCCTAGGACCGCAGACCACGAGCAGTACTTC.